The 2 T cell receptor beta chains presented below share a single source sample, sequenced in a study of T cell changes during pregnancy in multiple sclerosis. Some clones are missing from TCRdb's copy, which holds only in-frame ones; the method was immunoSEQ multiplex PCR. The sample includes about 61,000 clones, 88% of them seen just once. Specimen: peripheral blood, collected in the first trimester of pregnancy. These receptors originate from a female donor with multiple sclerosis, enrolled in a pregnancy study.

This sequence joins TRBV19 and TRBJ2-7; tentatively, D is TRBD1 (8 bases). The V end lost 6 bases, the J end lost 2 bases, and 14 bases lay between the germline ends. Germline assignment: CDR1 LNHDA and CDR2 SQIVND (reference sequence). This CDR3 region has 14 residues. The CDR3 loop reads CASRRTGTTYEQYF. The CDR3 DNA follows: TGTGCCAGTAGAAGGACAGGGACTACCTACGAGCAGTACTTC.

The chain uses TRBV7-2 and TRBJ1-4; D uncertain. The CDR3 is 16 amino acids. The V and J ends lost 0 bases and 3 bases respectively, with 11 bases between them. Germline V lookup: CDR1 SGHTA, CDR2 FQGNSA. CDR3 loop: CASSLASGEPNEKLFF. Written as DNA, the CDR3 is TGTGCCAGCAGCTTAGCAAGCGGGGAACCTAATGAAAAACTGTTTTTT.